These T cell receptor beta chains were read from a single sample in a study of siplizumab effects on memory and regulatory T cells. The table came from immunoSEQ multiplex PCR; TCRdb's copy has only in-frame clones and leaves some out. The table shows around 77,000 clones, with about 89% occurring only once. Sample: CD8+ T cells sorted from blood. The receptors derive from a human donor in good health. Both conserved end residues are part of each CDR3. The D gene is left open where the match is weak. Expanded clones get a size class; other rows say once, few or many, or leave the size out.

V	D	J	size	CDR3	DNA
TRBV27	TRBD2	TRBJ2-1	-	CASNFEGLAANEQFF	TGTGCCAGCAATTTTGAGGGACTAGCGGCCAATGAGCAGTTCTTC
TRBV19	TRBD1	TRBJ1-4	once	CASSIMTGGLEKLFF	TGTGCCAGTAGTATTATGACAGGGGGCCTCGAAAAACTGTTTTTT
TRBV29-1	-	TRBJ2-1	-	CSAVQWNEQFF	TGCAGCGCCGTACAGTGGAATGAGCAGTTCTTC
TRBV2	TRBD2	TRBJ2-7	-	CASTQTSGTYEQYF	TGTGCCAGCACCCAGACTAGCGGAACCTACGAGCAGTACTTC
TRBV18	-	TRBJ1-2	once	CASSLTYREYDYGYTF	TGTGCCAGCTCTCTTACTTACAGGGAATACGACTATGGCTACACCTTC
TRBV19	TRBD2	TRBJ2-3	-	CASSWTSGRADTQYF	TGTGCCAGTAGCTGGACTAGCGGGAGGGCAGATACGCAGTATTTT
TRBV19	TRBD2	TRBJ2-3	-	CASSTLAGGTDTQYF	TGTGCCAGTAGTACTCTAGCGGGGGGGACAGATACGCAGTATTTT
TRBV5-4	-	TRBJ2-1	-	CASFPGLHGEQFF	TGTGCCAGCTTCCCGGGACTCCATGGGGAGCAGTTCTTC
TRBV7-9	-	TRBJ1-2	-	CASSPIQGANYGYTF	TGTGCCAGCAGCCCAATACAGGGAGCTAACTATGGCTACACCTTC
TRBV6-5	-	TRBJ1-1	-	CASSYIAANTEAFF	TGTGCCAGCAGTTACATTGCGGCGAACACTGAAGCTTTCTTT
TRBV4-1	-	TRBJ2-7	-	CASSSQNGGYEQYF	TGCGCCAGCAGCTCCCAAAATGGAGGTTACGAGCAGTACTTC
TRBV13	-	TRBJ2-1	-	CASSLGLRGTYNEQFF	TGTGCCAGCAGCTTAGGTCTGCGGGGCACATACAATGAGCAGTTCTTC
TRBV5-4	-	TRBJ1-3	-	CASSFVGQTSGNTIYF	TGTGCCAGCAGCTTTGTCGGGCAGACCTCTGGAAACACCATATATTTT
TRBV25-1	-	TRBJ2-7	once	CASSADRRTRYEQYF	TGTGCCAGCAGTGCTGACAGGAGGACTAGGTACGAGCAGTACTTC
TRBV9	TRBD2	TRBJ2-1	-	CASSAGAGAYNEQFF	TGTGCCAGCAGCGCGGGAGCGGGAGCTTACAATGAGCAGTTCTTC
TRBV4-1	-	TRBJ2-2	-	CASSQRGYSGYTGELFF	TGCGCCAGCAGCCAGAGGGGGTACAGCGGCTACACCGGGGAGCTGTTTTTT
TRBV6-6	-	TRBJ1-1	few	CASSIPGLTEAFF	TGTGCCAGCAGTATTCCGGGCCTCACTGAAGCTTTCTTT
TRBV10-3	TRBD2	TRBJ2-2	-	CAISESARDGPGTSDSTGELFF	TGTGCCATCAGTGAGTCGGCCAGGGATGGGCCCGGGACTAGCGACAGCACCGGGGAGCTGTTTTTT
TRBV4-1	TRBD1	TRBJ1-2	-	CASSQEDRGLNYGYTF	TGCGCCAGCAGCCAAGAGGACAGGGGGCTGAACTATGGCTACACCTTC
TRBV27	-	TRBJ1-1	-	CASSPIDGLNKAAFF	TGTGCCAGCAGTCCGATTGACGGACTGAACAAGGCGGCTTTCTTT
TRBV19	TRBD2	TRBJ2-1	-	CASSMYHGLAGAIEQFF	TGTGCCAGTAGTATGTACCACGGACTAGCGGGAGCCATTGAGCAGTTCTTC
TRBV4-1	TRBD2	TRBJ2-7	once	CASSHGGTGFYEQYF	TGCGCCAGCAGCCACGGGGGGACGGGGTTCTACGAGCAGTACTTC
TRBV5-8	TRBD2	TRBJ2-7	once	CASSFRTSGFYEQYF	TGTGCCAGCAGCTTTAGGACTAGCGGATTCTACGAGCAGTACTTC
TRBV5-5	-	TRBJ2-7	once	CASSLARGFYEQYF	TGTGCCAGCAGCTTGGCCCGTGGCTTCTACGAGCAGTACTTC
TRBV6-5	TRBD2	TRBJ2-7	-	CASSLREDYHEQYF	TGTGCCAGCAGTTTACGGGAGGATTACCACGAGCAGTACTTC
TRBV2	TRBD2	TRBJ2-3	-	CASRGGESDTQYF	TGTGCCAGCAGGGGGGGGGAGTCGGATACGCAGTATTTT
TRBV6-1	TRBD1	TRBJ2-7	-	CASRNRGLYEQYF	TGTGCCAGCAGGAACAGGGGTCTCTACGAGCAGTACTTC
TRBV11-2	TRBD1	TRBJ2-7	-	CASSGGTGVHEQYF	TGTGCCAGCAGCGGCGGGACAGGGGTCCACGAGCAGTACTTC
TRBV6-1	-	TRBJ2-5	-	CASWASGTQYF	TGTGCCAGTTGGGCGTCGGGGACCCAGTACTTC
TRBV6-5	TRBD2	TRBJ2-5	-	CASRGTSGVQETQYF	TGTGCCAGCAGAGGGACTAGCGGGGTCCAAGAGACCCAGTACTTC
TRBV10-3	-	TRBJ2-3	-	CATYLDTQYF	TGTGCCACCTATTTAGATACGCAGTATTTT
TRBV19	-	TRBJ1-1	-	CASSPSTHGPEAFF	TGTGCCAGTAGTCCCTCGACTCACGGCCCTGAAGCTTTCTTT
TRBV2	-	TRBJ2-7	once	CASSCCGIHEQYF	TGTGCCAGCAGTTGCTGCGGGATCCACGAGCAGTACTTC
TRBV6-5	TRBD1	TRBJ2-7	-	CASSPGTAYEQYF	TGTGCCAGCAGCCCCGGGACAGCCTACGAGCAGTACTTC
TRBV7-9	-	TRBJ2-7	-	CASSHGAHEQYF	TGTGCCAGCAGCCATGGTGCCCACGAGCAGTACTTC
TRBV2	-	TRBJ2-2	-	CASSSGSTAPGELFF	TGTGCCAGCAGTTCCGGTTCGACAGCCCCCGGGGAGCTGTTTTTT